Following are 25 T cell receptor beta chains from one sample sequenced in a study of cytomegalovirus exposure and HLA in healthy donors. 60 Vbeta and 13 Jbeta primers were used in PCR. Assay used: immunoSEQ multiplex PCR; TCRdb lists only in-frame clones, some missing. The table has 150,000 to 200,000 clones, around 74% seen once. The material sequenced was PBMCs. These receptors originate from a female donor in good health and CMV-seronegative.

This rearrangement joins TRBV19 to TRBJ1-1; 7 bases agree with TRBD1. V lost 6 bases to trimming and J lost 4 bases; unmatched junction nucleotides: 5. The CDR3 covers 13 residues. Looked up from germline, CDR1 is LNHDA and CDR2 is SQIVND (reference sequence). The DNA for the CDR3 is TGTGCCAGTAGCAGGGCAGGGGGCACTGAAGCTTTCTTT. This codes for CASSRAGGTEAFF.

The V and J genes are TRBV5-1 and TRBJ2-2; TRBD1 agrees at 8 bases. The CDR3 totals 15 residues. With V trimmed by 6 bases and J by 3 bases, 7 bases remained unmatched. The germline V gene encodes CDR1 SGHRS and CDR2 YFSETQ. CDR3 DNA: TGCGCCAGCAACCCAGGACAGGGATACACCGGGGAGCTGTTTTTT. It specifies CASNPGQGYTGELFF.

The chain links TRBV2 to TRBJ2-5, with TRBD2 identical over 12 bases. V gave up 0 bases and J gave up 1 base; unmatched junction bases: 6. The CDR3 totals 18 residues. CDR1 is SNHLY and CDR2 is FYNNEI in the germline V gene. The CDR3 protein is CASSEAMTSGGTQETQYF. CDR3 in DNA: TGTGCCAGCAGTGAAGCGATGACTAGCGGGGGCACCCAAGAGACCCAGTACTTC.

This clone appeared a few times. This chain links TRBV5-1 with TRBJ2-3, with TRBD2 matching 9 bases. The CDR3 consists of 18 residues. V lost 0 bases and J lost 2; bases outside the gene matches: 10. Looked up from germline, CDR1 is SGHRS and CDR2 is YFSETQ. The CDR3 coding sequence is TGCGCCAGCAGCTTGGACCCCCTGCTAGCGGGAAACACAGATACGCAGTATTTT. It is translated as CASSLDPLLAGNTDTQYF.

The DNA of the CDR3 is TGTGCCATCAGTGGGAGGGGCTGGAACACTGAAGCTTTCTTT. Amino acids: CAISGRGWNTEAFF. The J gene is TRBJ1-1, the V gene TRBV10-3; D may be TRBD1 (5 bases). The CDR3 runs 14 residues. Germline V lookup: CDR1 ENHRY, CDR2 SYGVKD. V lost 4 bases and J lost 1, with 10 bases in between.

The chain has TRBV28 and TRBJ2-7; 14 bases fit TRBD2. The CDR3 covers 16 residues. V lost 5 bases and J lost 4; bases outside the gene matches: 7. Germline CDR1 reads MDHEN; CDR2 reads SYDVKM. CDR3 in amino acids: CASSHQGTSGRYEQYF. The CDR3 bases are TGTGCCAGCAGTCACCAGGGGACTAGCGGGAGATACGAGCAGTACTTC.

V and J are TRBV9 and TRBJ2-5; TRBD1 matches 7 bases. Germline lookup yields CDR1 SGDLS and CDR2 YYNGEE. This CDR3 is 16 amino acids long. Losses at the gene ends were 4 bases for V and 1 base for J; bases not matched to a gene: 10. CDR3 coding DNA: TGTGCCAGCAGCCCGATGGGACAGCGACCCCAAGAGACCCAGTACTTC. The encoded protein is CASSPMGQRPQETQYF.

The gene calls are TRBV5-1 and TRBJ1-2, with TRBD1 matching over 7 bases. This CDR3 is built from 14 residues. Germline CDR1 SGHRS, CDR2 YFSETQ. The V gene end was trimmed by 6 bases and the J gene end by 7 bases; junction bases not matched to a gene: 12. The CDR3 nucleotides are TGCGCCAGCACCCAGACACAGGGGAGAGGTGGCTACACCTTC. Amino acids: CASTQTQGRGGYTF. The variable domain in full, with the rest retrieved from reference TRBV5-1 and TRBJ1-2, is KAGVTQTPRYLIKTRGQQVTLSCSPISGHRSVSWYQQTPGQGLQFLFEYFSETQRNKGNFPGRFSGRQFSNSRSEMNVSTLELGDSALYLCASTQTQGRGGYTFGSGTRLTVV.

The chain is built from TRBV6-5 and TRBJ2-5; 7 positions agree with TRBD1. Matching the DNA end better, TRBJ2-7 makes the J call doubtful. The CDR3 covers 15 residues. Germline V lookup: CDR1 MNHEY, CDR2 SVGAGI. Here the CDR3 reads CASRATGTAIYEQYF. The CDR3 region has the DNA TGTGCCAGCAGGGCTACCGGGACAGCTATATACGAGCAGTACTTC.

The chain couples TRBV11-1 to TRBJ1-2; no reliable D call. CDR1 is SGHAT, CDR2 FQDESV, per germline (reference sequence). Trimming left V 1 base short and J 2 bases short, with 5 bases between. CDR3 length: 13 amino acids. DNA of the CDR3: TGTGCCAGCAGCTTAGGACAAAACTATGGCTACACCTTC. Translating it yields CASSLGQNYGYTF.

This rearrangement joins TRBV7-2 to TRBJ2-3, with D perhaps matching TRBD1 (6 bases). The germline V and J ends were trimmed by 2 bases and 1 base, with 10 bases remaining between them. The germline V gene encodes CDR1 SGHTA and CDR2 FQGNSA. The CDR3 loop spans 15 amino acids. This CDR3 reads CASSLFGGGTDTQYF. The CDR3 bases are TGTGCCAGCAGCTTATTTGGGGGCGGCACAGATACGCAGTATTTT.

The chain links TRBV5-6 to TRBJ1-5; D uncertain. The V end lost 3 bases, the J end lost 0 bases, and 13 bases lay between the germline ends. CDR3 length: 16 amino acids. Germline V gene sequence: CDR1 SGHDT, CDR2 YYEEEE. The CDR3 sequence is CASSSTSFYSNQPQHF. In DNA, the CDR3 is TGTGCCAGCAGCTCAACCTCATTCTATAGCAATCAGCCCCAGCATTTT.

This chain links TRBV28 with TRBJ2-3; 8 nucleotides agree with TRBD2. Unmatched junction bases numbered 9, after V lost 4 bases and J lost 0 bases. The germline gives CDR1 MDHEN, CDR2 SYDVKM. The CDR3 extends over 17 amino acids. This chain's CDR3 is CASSSPFSGVSTDTQYF. Written as DNA, the CDR3 is TGTGCCAGCAGTTCTCCCTTTAGCGGGGTTAGCACAGATACGCAGTATTTT.

For this clone: At one of its ends the junction is not consistent with the germline gene, which may arise from a read error. The chain couples TRBV19 to TRBJ2-2; 7 nucleotides agree with TRBD2. The CDR3 spans 14 residues. Germline lookup yields CDR1 LNHDA and CDR2 SQIVND (reference sequence). CDR3: CASRIAGNTGELFF. CDR3 nucleotides: TGTGCCAGTAGGATAGCGGGGAACACCGGGGAGCTGTTTTTT.

DNA of the CDR3: TGTGCCAGCAGGCCAACTGGTACAGGGGGAGCCTTGAACACTGAAGCTTTCTTT. Translating gives CASRPTGTGGALNTEAFF. The chain is built from TRBV7-9 and TRBJ1-1, with TRBD1 identical over 8 bases. With 6 bases clipped from V and 0 bases from J, the junction kept 15 bases outside the gene matches. The germline V gene has CDR1 SEHNR and CDR2 FQNEAQ (reference sequence). This CDR3 is 18 amino acids long.

This rearrangement joins TRBV5-4 to TRBJ2-5; D is possibly TRBD1 (6 bases). This CDR3 spans 15 amino acids. V was shortened by 1 base and J by 2 bases, with 12 bases between the two germline ends. The germline V gene encodes CDR1 SGHNT and CDR2 YYREEE (reference sequence). The CDR3 is CASSLSRTAQETQYF. CDR3 DNA sequence: TGTGCCAGCAGCTTGTCCCGGACAGCACAAGAGACCCAGTACTTC.

V is TRBV7-2 and J is TRBJ2-7, with 8 bases identical to TRBD2. Germline lookup yields CDR1 SGHTA and CDR2 FQGNSA. The length of the CDR3 is 19 residues. Trimming removed 1 base from V and 0 bases from J; junction bases left unmatched: 14. Here the CDR3 DNA reads TGTGCCAGCAGCTTAGAGCCCCGGGAGACTAGCGACTCCTCCTACGAGCAGTACTTC. Amino acid sequence: CASSLEPRETSDSSYEQYF.

The chain has TRBV27 and TRBJ1-6; D remains unclear. From germline, CDR1 is MNHEY and CDR2 SMNVEV (reference sequence). The length of the CDR3 is 15 residues. Trimming pared 2 bases from V and 1 base from J, leaving 6 bases between. CDR3: CASSLSGSYNSPLHF. CDR3 coding DNA: TGTGCCAGCAGTTTAAGCGGTTCCTATAATTCACCCCTCCACTTT.

The chain couples TRBV7-6 to TRBJ2-3; D possibly corresponds to TRBD2 (7 bases). The CDR3 has 16 residues. V lost 3 bases to trimming and J lost 3 bases, with 16 bases between them. Per germline, CDR1 SGHVS and CDR2 FNYEAQ. The DNA of the CDR3 is TGTGCCAGCAGCTTTCTAGGAGGGGGGGGGACAGATACGCAGTATTTT. Translating gives CASSFLGGGGTDTQYF.

The gene calls are TRBV6-1 and TRBJ2-3; D possibly corresponds to TRBD1 (5 bases). The CDR3 has 14 residues. CDR1 and CDR2 (germline): MNHNS, SASEGT. V lost 2 bases to trimming and J lost 4 bases, with 10 bases between them. The CDR3 sequence is CASSELWGSDTQYF. The DNA of the CDR3 is TGTGCCAGCAGTGAACTGTGGGGCTCAGATACGCAGTATTTT.

In its sample, this clone was seen once. This chain connects TRBV30 to TRBJ1-5, with 7 bases that match TRBD1. Trimming cost V 2 bases and J 6 bases; bases outside gene matches: 4. This CDR3 comprises 13 residues. Germline assignment: CDR1 GTSNPN and CDR2 SVGIG (reference sequence). DNA of the CDR3: TGTGCCTGGAGTAAAGGGGGCGGTCAGCCCCAGCATTTT. Protein sequence: CAWSKGGGQPQHF.

The chain carries TRBV29-1 and TRBJ2-1; 9 bases line up with TRBD2. With 8 bases clipped from V and 9 bases from J, the junction kept 11 bases outside the gene matches. In germline, CDR1 is SQVTM, CDR2 ANQGSEA. CDR3 length: 13 residues. The CDR3 coding sequence is TGCAGCTTTCGCTCGACTAGCGGTGGTGAGCAGTTCTTC. Translation: CSFRSTSGGEQFF.

This chain uses TRBV4-2 with TRBJ2-2; tentatively, D is TRBD2 (6 bases). The germline V gene has CDR1 LGHNA and CDR2 YNFKEQ. The CDR3 extends over 15 amino acids. V shed 8 bases and J shed 0 bases, with 13 bases lying between them. The CDR3 here is CASCRGEANTGELFF. The CDR3 region has the DNA TGTGCCAGCTGCCGAGGGGAGGCGAACACCGGGGAGCTGTTTTTT.

The CDR3 sequence: CASSVGPSGGEMYQETQYF. The CDR3 DNA reads TGTGCCAGCAGCGTAGGTCCTAGCGGGGGGGAAATGTACCAAGAGACCCAGTACTTC. The chain is built from TRBV9 and TRBJ2-5; 12 nucleotides line up with TRBD2. The germline gives CDR1 SGDLS, CDR2 YYNGEE. J lost 0 bases, V lost 0 bases, and 9 bases had no gene match. There are 19 residues in the CDR3.

This chain joins TRBV4-1 and TRBJ2-3, with TRBD2 identical over 9 bases. The CDR3 is 19 residues long. The V gene's germline CDR1 is MGHRA and CDR2 YSYEKL. With V trimmed by 0 bases and J by 0 bases, 10 bases remained unmatched. CDR3 in amino acids: CASSQDGQRGALSTDTQYF. DNA for the CDR3: TGCGCCAGCAGCCAAGACGGCCAGCGGGGGGCACTGAGCACAGATACGCAGTATTTT.